This TCR beta chain was recorded in a study of cytomegalovirus exposure and HLA in healthy donors. To note about this clone: The target antigen is unknown.

The study, taken as a whole, reports: In an earlier analysis, about 87% or about 30%: the productive usage of most TCR beta V segments. Versus the approximately 700-donor mean, an Asian-associated ancestry cluster reportedly showed fewer N-insertions in a later analysis.

Donors in the study were healthy people who gave bone marrow. Primers for the PCR totalled 60 Vbeta and 13 Jbeta. Libraries were prepared by immunoSEQ multiplex PCR; TCRdb keeps only in-frame clonotypes and omits some of them. The profile shows roughly 160,000 clones, approximately 79% of them singletons. The V end was cut by 1 base, the J end by 3 bases, with 17 bases between. The CDR3 sequence is 17 residues long. Looked up from germline, CDR1 is LNHDA and CDR2 is SQIVND (reference sequence). The chain carries TRBV19 and TRBJ2-3; weak D call: TRBD1 (5 bases). The sample was PBMCs. This TCR came from a man aged 50-60 years in good health and CMV-seropositive. The chain's CDR3 is CASSIGFRRRETDTQYF. In DNA form, the CDR3 reads TGTGCCAGTAGTATAGGATTTCGTCGCAGGGAAACAGATACGCAGTATTTT.